A selection of T cell receptor beta chains follows, all from one sample in a study of cytomegalovirus exposure and HLA in healthy donors. Sequencing was performed with immunoSEQ multiplex PCR; in TCRdb, only in-frame clones are kept and a portion is missing. The data show fewer than 150,000 clones, about 88% seen once. The sequenced sample consisted of PBMCs. The source of these receptors is a man between 18 and 29 years old in good health and CMV-seropositive. CDR3s include the opening cysteine and the closing phenylalanine or tryptophan. D genes are given only for firm matches. Only part of the rows carry a size: once, few, many, or a class if the clone is expanded.

>TRBJ1-3|.|TRBV5-1|TRBD1
CASSLGDRAGNTIYF
TGCGCCAGCAGCTTAGGGGACAGGGCTGGAAACACCATATATTTT
>TRBJ2-7|few|TRBV5-1|TRBD1
CASSYTGTAYEQYF
TGCGCCAGCAGCTATACCGGGACAGCCTACGAGCAGTACTTC
>TRBJ2-1|.|TRBV5-6|.
CASSSIQGSPYNEQFF
TGTGCCAGCAGCTCTATTCAGGGAAGCCCCTACAATGAGCAGTTCTTC
>TRBJ1-5|few|TRBV19|.
CASSIGQEPQHF
TGTGCCAGTAGTATAGGCCAGGAGCCCCAGCATTTT
>TRBJ1-5|.|TRBV7-2|.
CASSLVGAQPQHF
TGTGCCAGCAGCTTAGTGGGGGCTCAGCCCCAGCATTTT
>TRBJ2-5|.|TRBV11-2|TRBD2
CASSPTSGGETQYF
TGTGCCAGCAGCCCGACTAGCGGGGGAGAGACCCAGTACTTC
>TRBJ2-2|.|TRBV9|.
CASEHGGTHTGELFF
TGTGCCAGCGAACACGGCGGGACTCACACCGGGGAGCTGTTTTTT
>TRBJ2-2|.|TRBV6-6|.
CASSYAQGFTGELFF
TGTGCCAGCAGTTACGCCCAGGGATTCACCGGGGAGCTGTTTTTT
>TRBJ2-4|.|TRBV7-9|.
CASSPLESGERNIQYF
TGTGCCAGCAGCCCACTAGAGTCGGGGGAGAGAAACATTCAGTACTTC
>TRBJ1-1|.|TRBV7-9|.
CASSWYTQVGAFF
TGTGCCAGCAGCTGGTATACACAGGTCGGGGCTTTCTTT
>TRBJ1-1|.|TRBV4-1|TRBD1
CASSQGDRGLTEAFF
TGCGCCAGCAGCCAAGGGGACAGGGGATTAACTGAAGCTTTCTTT
>TRBJ2-2|.|TRBV6-5|.
CASSPGNGELFF
TGTGCCAGCAGCCCGGGAAACGGGGAGCTGTTTTTT
>TRBJ1-6|once|TRBV6-1|TRBD1
CASRASGQQGTPLHF
TGTGCCAGCAGGGCGTCGGGGCAACAGGGGACACCCCTCCACTTT
>TRBJ2-3|.|TRBV27|.
CASSPLVLDTQYF
TGTGCCAGCAGTCCGTTAGTCCTTGATACGCAGTATTTT
>TRBJ1-1|.|TRBV27|.
CASSPPGPNTEAFF
TGTGCCAGCAGTCCCCCGGGTCCGAACACTGAAGCTTTCTTT
>TRBJ2-3|.|TRBV27|TRBD2
CASNRASGLSTDTQYF
TGTGCCAGCAATAGGGCTAGCGGTTTGTCCACAGATACGCAGTATTTT
>TRBJ1-2|.|TRBV29-1|.
CSASSSDSPTGGYTF
TGCAGCGCATCGAGCAGCGACTCCCCGACCGGTGGCTACACCTTC
>TRBJ2-2|.|TRBV2|.
CASRQVLAGELFF
TGTGCCAGCAGGCAGGTTCTGGCCGGGGAGCTGTTTTTT
>TRBJ2-1|.|TRBV11-2|.
CASSLADWSSYNEQFF
TGTGCCAGCAGCTTAGCCGACTGGAGCTCCTACAATGAGCAGTTCTTC
>TRBJ1-1|.|TRBV7-2|TRBD1
CASSFRGPSTEAFF
TGTGCCAGCAGCTTCAGGGGGCCCAGCACTGAAGCTTTCTTT
>TRBJ1-5|.|TRBV18|TRBD1
CASSPGTGVHQPQHF
TGTGCCAGCTCACCCGGGACAGGGGTCCATCAGCCCCAGCATTTT
>TRBJ1-1|.|TRBV4-1|.
CASSQERPVEGRRTEAFF
TGCGCCAGCAGCCAAGAGCGTCCAGTAGAGGGGAGGAGGACTGAAGCTTTCTTT
>TRBJ2-3|.|TRBV6-6|.
CASRKIVSRTDTQYF
TGTGCCAGCAGAAAGATAGTTAGCCGCACAGATACGCAGTATTTT
>TRBJ2-7|.|TRBV4-1|.
CASSQGRGREQYF
TGCGCCAGCAGCCAAGGGCGAGGGCGCGAGCAGTACTTC
>TRBJ2-7|.|TRBV4-2|.
CASSQDRSGGSEQYF
TGTGCCAGCAGCCAAGATCGGTCAGGAGGATCCGAGCAGTACTTC
>TRBJ1-3|.|TRBV7-8|.
CASSPRPGNTIYF
TGTGCCAGCAGCCCTAGACCCGGAAACACCATATATTTT
>TRBJ2-1|.|TRBV7-8|TRBD2
CASRGGGHSYNEQFF
TGTGCCAGCAGAGGCGGGGGGCACTCCTACAATGAGCAGTTCTTC
>TRBJ2-1|.|TRBV6-5|TRBD2
CASSYERGAWYNEQFF
TGTGCCAGCAGTTACGAGCGGGGGGCCTGGTACAATGAGCAGTTCTTC
>TRBJ1-4|.|TRBV2|.
CASSVQGLYTNEKLFF
TGTGCCAGCAGTGTACAGGGATTGTACACTAATGAAAAACTGTTTTTT
>TRBJ2-2|once|TRBV19|.
CASSIGPGNTGELFF
TGTGCCAGTAGTATAGGGCCAGGCAACACCGGGGAGCTGTTTTTT
>TRBJ1-4|.|TRBV7-9|TRBD1
CASSFRQGVNEKLFF
TGTGCCAGCAGCTTTCGACAGGGGGTTAATGAAAAACTGTTTTTT
>TRBJ2-3|.|TRBV7-2|TRBD2
CASRSSGAGTDTQYF
TGTGCCAGCAGGTCTAGCGGGGCCGGCACAGATACGCAGTATTTT
>TRBJ2-2|.|TRBV14|.
CASSQDMGAPIPGELFF
TGTGCCAGCAGCCAAGATATGGGGGCACCAATTCCCGGGGAGCTGTTTTTT
>TRBJ2-3|once|TRBV10-3|TRBD2
CAISEAAKSGGHLDTQYF
TGTGCCATCAGTGAGGCCGCTAAGAGCGGGGGGCATCTAGATACGCAGTATTTT
>TRBJ1-5|.|TRBV25-1|.
CASEGRAPNQPQHF
TGTGCCAGTGAGGGTAGGGCACCGAATCAGCCCCAGCATTTT
>TRBJ2-2|.|TRBV7-2|.
CASSDGGRTGELFF
TGTGCCAGCTCCGACGGGGGGCGCACCGGGGAGCTGTTTTTT
>TRBJ2-5|once|TRBV2|.
CASSGQSETQYF
TGTGCCAGCAGTGGACAGTCAGAGACCCAGTACTTC
>TRBJ2-5|once|TRBV19|.
CASSKGAGIETQYF
TGTGCCAGTAGTAAGGGAGCGGGTATTGAGACCCAGTACTTC
>TRBJ2-7|.|TRBV27|.
CASSLYRGDSPYEQYF
TGTGCCAGCAGTTTATATAGGGGGGACAGCCCTTACGAGCAGTACTTC
>TRBJ1-6|.|TRBV6-4|.
CASSDFGSNSPLHF
TGTGCCAGCAGTGACTTTGGGAGCAATTCACCCCTCCACTTT
>TRBJ2-7|few|TRBV6-1|.
CASSEKPAGSYEQYF
TGTGCCAGCAGTGAAAAACCGGCGGGCAGCTACGAGCAGTACTTC
>TRBJ2-1|.|TRBV7-2|TRBD1
CASSLLAGTDYNEQFF
TGTGCCAGCAGCTTACTGGCCGGGACAGACTACAATGAGCAGTTCTTC
>TRBJ1-5|.|TRBV2|.
CASSEGLQPQHF
TGTGCCAGCAGTGAAGGGCTTCAGCCCCAGCATTTT
>TRBJ2-1|.|TRBV6-5|TRBD1
CASSWYRGSYEQFF
TGTGCCAGCAGTTGGTACAGGGGTTCCTATGAGCAGTTCTTC
>TRBJ2-4|once|TRBV6-6|TRBD1
CASRDFETGDGNIQYF
TGTGCCAGCAGAGATTTCGAGACAGGGGATGGGAACATTCAGTACTTC
>TRBJ1-2|once|TRBV4-1|TRBD1
CASSHVRQGEDGYTF
TGCGCCAGCAGCCACGTTCGACAGGGGGAGGATGGCTACACCTTC
>TRBJ2-1|.|TRBV4-2|TRBD2
CASSQEGLAGGKHNEQFF
TGTGCCAGCAGCCAAGAAGGGCTAGCGGGGGGGAAACACAATGAGCAGTTCTTC
>TRBJ1-2|.|TRBV10-3|.
CAPGGGYTF
TGTGCCCCGGGGGGGGGCTACACCTTC
>TRBJ2-1|.|TRBV19|TRBD2
CASSRTSGAAAVYNEQFF
TGTGCCAGTAGCAGGACTAGCGGGGCGGCAGCGGTCTACAATGAGCAGTTCTTC